The text below deals with one T cell receptor (beta chain). This CDR3 has 18 residues. Germline V CDR1 and CDR2: LGHNA, YSLEER. V was clipped by 0 bases and J by 0 bases, with 12 bases between them. Via MiXCR, TCRdb re-called the RT-PCR reads, giving one row per CDR3 protein. The repertoire holds around 700,000 distinct CDR3 sequences, with 13% to 15% as singletons. The sequenced sample consisted of memory CD4+ T cells from blood. This chain uses TRBV4-3 with TRBJ2-6, with D possibly being TRBD1 (6 bases). The TCR comes from a female donor in good health, serving as a healthy control. This CDR3 reads CASSQEAGALSGANVLTF. The CDR3 nucleotides read TGCGCCAGCAGCCAAGAGGCAGGGGCCCTCTCTGGGGCCAACGTCCTGACTTTC.